These 10 T cell receptor beta chains were sequenced from one sample in a study of blood T cell repertoires in COVID-19. Profiling relied on immunoSEQ multiplex PCR, and the TCRdb table lists in-frame clones only, not all of them. In the table there are 130,000 to 150,000 clones, roughly 83% of which are singletons. What was sequenced was PBMCs or T cells enriched from blood (not recorded which). The receptors were sampled from a man aged 50 to 60 who had recovered from COVID-19.

With respect to this clone: A read error may be the cause here, since a much bigger clone is one base away. The chain links TRBV7-2 to TRBJ1-2, with D perhaps TRBD1 (5 bases). Trimming took 2 bases from V and 2 from J, leaving 6 bases between them. This CDR3 comprises 13 residues. The germline V gene has CDR1 SGHTA and CDR2 FQGNSA. CDR3 residues: CASSLQGNYGYTF. CDR3 DNA sequence: TGTGCCAGCAGCTTACAGGGCAACTATGGCTACACCTTC.

In its sample, this clone was seen once. Other DNA sequences in this sample translate to the same CDR3. The chain combines TRBV5-1 with TRBJ2-5, with TRBD1 identical over 12 bases. The germline V gene encodes CDR1 SGHRS and CDR2 YFSETQ. Trimming took 3 bases from V and 5 from J; bases not matched to a gene: 2. CDR3 length equals 14 residues. The CDR3 is CASSSGQGAETQYF. The CDR3 DNA is TGCGCCAGCAGCTCGGGACAGGGGGCCGAGACCCAGTACTTC.

V usage is TRBV4-1 and J usage is TRBJ2-2; 8 positions agree with TRBD1. Germline V gives CDR1 MGHRA, CDR2 YSYEKL. V lost 3 bases, J lost 7 bases, and 4 bases stayed unmatched. The CDR3 contains 14 residues. CDR3 sequence: CASSHGQGVGELFF. Written as DNA, the CDR3 is TGCGCCAGCAGCCACGGACAGGGCGTCGGGGAGCTGTTTTTT.

This clone was seen many times. V and J are TRBV6-1 and TRBJ1-2; 11 bases fit TRBD1. J gave up 4 bases and V 2 bases, and 6 bases lay outside the gene matches. Germline CDR1 reads MNHNS; CDR2 reads SASEGT. The CDR3 runs to 16 residues. The CDR3 DNA is TGTGCCAGCAGTGAAAAGTGGACAGGGGGCGGCTATGGCTACACCTTC. Translated, it gives CASSEKWTGGGYGYTF.

This clone has a single count. J is TRBJ2-3 and V is TRBV25-1, with 8 positions matching TRBD2. The trim removed 4 bases at V and 3 bases at J, leaving 3 bases unmatched. The length of the CDR3 is 14 residues. Germline CDR1 and CDR2: MGHDK and SYGVNS. The DNA of the CDR3 is TGTGCCAGCAGTGGGGGACTAGTGACAGATACGCAGTATTTT. It is translated as CASSGGLVTDTQYF.

There are a few counts of this clone. The rearrangement joins TRBV5-1 to TRBJ1-5; 7 bases match TRBD1. This CDR3 is 16 amino acids long. Germline assignment: CDR1 SGHRS and CDR2 YFSETQ. Trimming removed 4 bases from V and 2 bases from J; junction bases left unmatched: 9. The CDR3 loop is CASSTGQAGGNQPQHF. The CDR3 nucleotides are TGCGCCAGCAGCACTGGACAGGCCGGGGGCAATCAGCCCCAGCATTTT.

The sample holds one count of this clone. This chain links TRBV6-5 with TRBJ2-7; TRBD1 agrees at 9 bases. The V gene end was trimmed by 0 bases and the J gene end by 3 bases; junction bases not matched to a gene: 3. The germline V gene encodes CDR1 MNHEY and CDR2 SVGAGI. This CDR3 contains 15 residues. CDR3 in DNA: TGTGCCAGCAGTTACTCTGGACAGGGGCACTACGAGCAGTACTTC. It is translated as CASSYSGQGHYEQYF.

The chain links TRBV5-1 to TRBJ2-1, with a possible D match to TRBD1 (5 bases). Germline V CDR1 and CDR2: SGHRS, YFSETQ. The CDR3 totals 14 residues. The V end lost 5 bases, the J end lost 2 bases, and 11 bases lay between the germline ends. This CDR3 is CASRDSETYNEQFF. Written as DNA, the CDR3 is TGCGCCAGCAGAGACAGTGAAACCTACAATGAGCAGTTCTTC.

In its sample, this clone was seen a few times. The chain combines TRBV19 with TRBJ2-7, with a possible D match to TRBD1 (5 bases). Germline loops: CDR1 LNHDA, CDR2 SQIVND (reference sequence). CDR3 size: 13 residues. Trimming stripped 5 bases from V and 3 bases from J, with 11 bases between. CDR3 coding DNA: TGTGCCAGTAGTCTGTCAGGGAACTACGAGCAGTACTTC. This gives the protein CASSLSGNYEQYF.

The chain is built from TRBV19 and TRBJ2-3; 16 nucleotides match TRBD2. The trim removed 2 bases at V and 3 bases at J, leaving 14 bases unmatched. Germline V lookup: CDR1 LNHDA, CDR2 SQIVND (reference sequence). This CDR3 spans 21 amino acids. In DNA, the CDR3 is TGTGCCAGTAGTATACTGTACCCGGGACTAGCGGGGGGGCTTTCTACAGATACGCAGTATTTT. Protein sequence: CASSILYPGLAGGLSTDTQYF.